This T cell receptor (beta chain) was documented in a study of T cell clonotyping in hematopoietic cell transplantation. This clone was seen only once. Data came from immunoSEQ multiplex PCR; TCRdb stores just in-frame clones and leaves some out. The sample shows tens of thousands of clones, roughly 94% of them seen only once. This clonotype was sampled from a woman between 45 and 65 years old in good health. Some clones in this sample may be carry-over from other donors' samples. Sequencing input: peripheral blood mononuclear cells.

For the CDR3, the DNA is TGTGCCAGCAGCTTTTCCGCAGGGAGGGGAGAGACTGAAGCTTTCTTT. Its translation is CASSFSAGRGETEAFF. The chain recombines TRBV7-9 with TRBJ1-1, with a tentative D call TRBD1 (5 bases). CDR1 is SEHNR, CDR2 FQNEAQ, per germline (reference sequence). The CDR3 is 16 residues long. With 3 bases removed from V and 5 bases from J, the gap between germline ends came to 19 bases.